This TCR beta chain stems from a study of blood T cells in healthy people across ages. Looked up from germline, CDR1 is SGHRS and CDR2 is YFSETQ. V was trimmed by 0 bases and J by 1 base, leaving 6 bases between them. This CDR3 comprises 14 residues. Sample-barcoded 5' priming and a J-beta primer mix drove a second PCR of about 6 to 12 cycles. The template-switch adaptor was a 5' adaptor with 12 random nucleotides. It tagged each cDNA molecule. TCRdb itself ran the 5' RACE reads through MiXCR, one entry per CDR3 protein. The data contain 750,000 to 1,000,000 distinct CDR3 sequences, around 29% of them singletons. The study isolated at least 6.5 million PBMCs from each sample. This clonotype showed up many times. These sequences were also reported in another study, on T cells of mothers and their children. That work states: Donation involved a few healthy Caucasian mothers and the six children that they had. Detection of persistent microchimeric T cell clones did not occur.

J is TRBJ2-3 and V is TRBV5-1; D is unclear. The source material was blood. The clonotype originates from a woman between 40 and 50 years old in good health. CDR3 sequence: CASSLAARTDTQYF. CDR3 nucleotide sequence: TGCGCCAGCAGCTTGGCAGCTCGCACAGATACGCAGTATTTT. The full variable domain, rest sourced from reference TRBV5-1 and TRBJ2-3, is KAGVTQTPRYLIKTRGQQVTLSCSPISGHRSVSWYQQTPGQGLQFLFEYFSETQRNKGNFPGRFSGRQFSNSRSEMNVSTLELGDSALYLCASSLAARTDTQYFGPGTRLTVL.